There are many counts of the clone carrying this T cell receptor beta chain. Its antigen is currently unknown. In TCRdb, the 5' RACE reads were re-called with MiXCR into one record per CDR3 protein. The sample yields approximately 49,000 distinct CDR3 sequences, roughly 5% seen once. The source of the sample is a study of spatial heterogeneity in lung cancer. Time point of the sample: sample taken at primary tumor resection. Whole RNA was taken from tumor, nontumor lung or frozen PBMC; it was then sequenced unsorted. Study-wide results and limits: Ubiquitous, expanded tumor-derived TCRs were more frequently observed in blood at resection than at follow-up.

The ends were cut back, 5 bases at V and 0 bases at J, with 8 bases in the middle. CDR3 length equals 15 residues. The germline gives CDR1 SGHAT, CDR2 FQNNGV. The sequence was collected from a male donor with early-stage non-small cell lung cancer. The sample in question was PBMCs, obtained at surgery. The rearrangement links TRBV11-2 to TRBJ2-6; D perhaps matches TRBD1 (6 bases). CDR3 coding DNA: TGTGCCAGCAGCCGACAGGTCTCTGGGGCCAACGTCCTGACTTTC. Amino acid sequence: CASSRQVSGANVLTF. Full variable domain (remainder filled in from reference TRBV11-2 and TRBJ2-6): EAGVAQSPRYKIIEKRQSVAFWCNPISGHATLYWYQQILGQGPKLLIQFQNNGVVDDSQLPKDRFSAERLKGVDSTLKIQPAKLEDSAVYLCASSRQVSGANVLTFGAGSRLTVL.